One sample yielded the 27 T cell receptor beta chains listed below, sequenced in a study of blood T cell repertoires in COVID-19. Only in-frame clones appear in the TCRdb table, and some are missing; sequencing was by immunoSEQ multiplex PCR. The repertoire holds roughly 50,000 clones, with 60% to 85% as singletons. Specimen: peripheral blood. The source of these receptors is a human donor with active or convalescent COVID-19. The donor label of this sample is uncertain.

This clone was seen only once. In DNA, the CDR3 is TGTGCCACCCGTGGGGGGGTCCGGAGCTCCTACAATGAGCAGTTCTTC. Encoded protein: CATRGGVRSSYNEQFF. This chain joins TRBV19 and TRBJ2-1; TRBD2 agrees at 7 bases. V gave up 10 bases and J gave up 0 bases; unmatched junction bases: 12. CDR3 length: 16 residues. The germline V gene has CDR1 LNHDA and CDR2 SQIVND (reference sequence).

This sequence joins TRBV4-2 and TRBJ2-2; no clear D. The V gene lost 0 bases and the J gene lost 7 bases, with 12 bases spanning the gap. Germline V gives CDR1 LGHNA, CDR2 YNFKEQ. This CDR3 is built from 15 residues. CDR3 sequence reads: CASSQDLMWSGELFF. CDR3 coding DNA: TGTGCCAGCAGCCAAGATTTGATGTGGAGCGGGGAGCTGTTTTTT.

This clone was seen only a few times. V and J are TRBV9 and TRBJ2-3, with a tentative D call TRBD2 (6 bases). The V and J ends lost 0 bases and 6 bases respectively, with 11 bases between them. The germline gives CDR1 SGDLS, CDR2 YYNGEE. This CDR3 contains 14 residues. CDR3 bases: TGTGCCAGCAGCGTAGAGGAGGGCTGGGATACGCAGTATTTT. Translated: CASSVEEGWDTQYF.

The J gene is TRBJ1-6, the V gene TRBV7-8, with no clear D. V was trimmed by 5 bases and J by 10 bases, leaving 9 bases between them. Germline V gene sequence: CDR1 SGHVS, CDR2 FQNEAQ. This CDR3 is built from 12 residues. The CDR3 sequence is CASSLEGSPLHF. The CDR3 nucleotides are TGTGCCAGCAGCCTCGAGGGCTCACCCCTCCACTTT. The whole variable domain, filled in from reference TRBV7-8 and TRBJ1-6, reads GAGVSQSPRYKVAKRGQDVALRCDPISGHVSLFWYQQALGQGPEFLTYFQNEAQLDKSGLPSDRFFAERPEGSVSTLKIQRTQQEDSAVYLCASSLEGSPLHFGNGTRLTVT.

The rearrangement uses TRBV10-3 and TRBJ2-3, with 9 bases fitting TRBD1. The ends lost 7 bases at V and 1 base at J; junction bases unmatched: 9. The V gene's germline CDR1 is ENHRY and CDR2 SYGVKD. The CDR3 runs 16 residues. The CDR3 spells CAIKPGTGNGTDTQYF. The CDR3 coding sequence is TGTGCCATCAAACCCGGGACAGGGAATGGCACAGATACGCAGTATTTT.

The chain is built from TRBV5-1 and TRBJ2-7, with D perhaps TRBD2 (5 bases). V was pared by 5 bases and J by 1 base, with 13 bases between. CDR3 size: 14 residues. Germline values: CDR1 SGHRS, CDR2 YFSETQ. CDR3 sequence: CASSVAGDSYEQYF. As DNA, the CDR3 is TGCGCCAGCAGTGTGGCGGGTGATTCCTACGAGCAGTACTTC.

The chain joins TRBV12-5 to TRBJ1-6; TRBD1 matches at 8 bases. V trimming: 2 bases; J trimming: 7 bases; junction bases outside the gene matches: 13. Germline CDR1 reads LGHNT; CDR2 reads FRNRAP. There are 18 residues in the CDR3. DNA of the CDR3: TGTGCTAGTGGTTTGAAATCCTCCGGACAGGGTTGGAATTCACCCCTCCACTTT. Translating it yields CASGLKSSGQGWNSPLHF.

This clone occurred once. The CDR3 region is CASSLLDSGANVLTF. Here the CDR3 DNA reads TGTGCCAGCTCACTACTAGACTCTGGGGCCAACGTCCTGACTTTC. The chain carries TRBV18 and TRBJ2-6; maybe TRBD2 (5 bases). CDR1 is KGHSH and CDR2 is LQKENI in the germline V gene. The V end was cut by 4 bases, the J end by 0 bases, with 7 bases between. The CDR3 is 15 amino acids.

The chain links TRBV4-1 to TRBJ2-3; tentative D call: TRBD2 (5 bases). The CDR3 has 17 amino acids. Looked up from germline, CDR1 is MGHRA and CDR2 is YSYEKL. V shed 4 bases and J shed 2 bases, with 19 bases lying between them. CDR3 coding DNA: TGCGCCAGCAGCCCTTATAAAGGGAGCCAGTTCACAGATACGCAGTATTTT. Translation gives CASSPYKGSQFTDTQYF.

V gene TRBV7-3 combines with J gene TRBJ2-2, with TRBD1 matching 11 bases. The CDR3 is 16 residues long. The germline CDR1 and CDR2 sequences are SGHTA and FQGTGA. The J segment lost 4 bases and the V segment lost 4 bases, leaving 5 bases of the junction unmatched. CDR3 in DNA: TGTGCCAGCAGCTCCGGACAGGGGGCGAGCACCGGGGAGCTGTTTTTT. The encoded protein is CASSSGQGASTGELFF. The variable domain in full, with the rest retrieved from reference TRBV7-3 and TRBJ2-2, is GAGVSQTPSNKVTEKGKYVELRCDPISGHTALYWYRQSLGQGPEFLIYFQGTGAADDSGLPNDRFFAVRPEGSVSTLKIQRTERGDSAVYLCASSSGQGASTGELFFGEGSRLTVL.

The chain employs TRBV24-1 and TRBJ2-1; 9 positions agree with TRBD1. V was clipped by 5 bases and J by 5 bases; unmatched bases: 15. The CDR3 totals 18 residues. The V gene's germline CDR1 is KGHDR and CDR2 SFDVKD. CDR3 nucleotides: TGTGCCACCAGTGCTGGGACAGGGCGTCCGATGAAAAACAATGAGCAGTTCTTC. The encoded protein is CATSAGTGRPMKNNEQFF.

V usage is TRBV21-1 and J usage is TRBJ2-3; TRBD2, the table's D call, lacks a check against the DNA. TRBV21-1 is designated a pseudogene. The CDR3 consists of 16 residues. The CDR3 region has the DNA TGTGCCAGCAGCAAAGGACTAGCGGGCCGCACAGATACGCAGTATTTT. It translates to CASSKGLAGRTDTQYF.

This clone was observed a handful of times. V usage is TRBV1 and J usage is TRBJ1-1; the tabulated D call, TRBD1, remains unverified against the DNA. TRBV1 is classified as a pseudogene. This CDR3 is built from 17 residues. The CDR3 bases are TGCACCAGCAGCCAGGACGAGGGACAGGGCTCGAACACTGAAGCTTTCTTT. It yields the protein CTSSQDEGQGSNTEAFF.

There are a few counts of this clone. The chain combines TRBV12-5 with TRBJ2-5, with D perhaps TRBD1 (6 bases). CDR3 length: 11 amino acids. Trimming left V 6 bases short and J 5 bases short, with 7 bases between. Germline-derived CDR1 and CDR2 are LGHNT and FRNRAP. CDR3 loop: CASGRGETQYF. As DNA, the CDR3 is TGTGCTAGTGGGAGGGGGGAGACCCAGTACTTC.

The rearrangement joins TRBV19 to TRBJ2-7, with 10 bases aligning to TRBD1. The CDR3 has 15 residues. The ends lost 6 bases at V and 3 bases at J; junction bases unmatched: 8. Per the germline V gene, CDR1 is LNHDA and CDR2 is SQIVND (reference sequence). CDR3 sequence (DNA): TGTGCCAGTAGCCCCCCCGGGACAGGGGACTACGAGCAGTACTTC. Translated: CASSPPGTGDYEQYF.

The chain joins TRBV9 to TRBJ2-3, with a possible D match to TRBD1 (6 bases). Trimming cost V 6 bases and J 2 bases, with 13 bases left between them. The CDR3 is 14 amino acids. From germline, CDR1 is SGDLS and CDR2 YYNGEE. As DNA, the CDR3 is TGTGCCAGCATGCAGGGACACCTCACAGATACGCAGTATTTT. This gives the protein CASMQGHLTDTQYF.

The genes are TRBV28 and TRBJ2-7; tentatively, D is TRBD1 (6 bases). V was trimmed by 6 bases and J by 0 bases, leaving 12 bases between them. CDR3 size: 14 residues. Germline assignment: CDR1 MDHEN and CDR2 SYDVKM. This CDR3 reads CASRKTGASYEQYF. CDR3 nucleotides: TGTGCCAGCAGAAAGACAGGAGCCTCCTACGAGCAGTACTTC.

The chain uses TRBV29-1 and TRBJ2-3, with a possible D match to TRBD2 (6 bases). Trimming cost V 2 bases and J 5 bases, with 8 bases left between them. Germline CDR1 reads SQVTM; CDR2 reads ANQGSEA. CDR3 size: 12 residues. This chain's CDR3 is CSVEKRVDTQYF. The CDR3 bases are TGCAGCGTTGAAAAGCGGGTAGATACGCAGTATTTT.

The chain employs TRBV30 and TRBJ2-7; TRBD2 agrees at 7 bases. J gave up 4 bases and V 1 base, and 4 bases lay outside the gene matches. The CDR3 spans 13 residues. CDR1 and CDR2 (germline): GTSNPN, SVGIG (reference sequence). The CDR3 DNA reads TGTGCCTGGAGTGGGGAGGGAAGGTACGAGCAGTACTTC. Protein: CAWSGEGRYEQYF.

This chain connects TRBV11-2 to TRBJ1-1; D is perhaps TRBD1 (6 bases). Germline lookup yields CDR1 SGHAT and CDR2 FQNNGV. CDR3 length: 13 residues. V was pared by 5 bases and J by 1 base, with 8 bases between. The CDR3 protein is CASSEQGNTEAFF. As DNA, the CDR3 is TGTGCCAGCAGCGAACAGGGGAACACTGAAGCTTTCTTT.

The V and J genes are TRBV3-1 (or the pseudogene TRBV3-2) and TRBJ2-4; TRBD2 aligns across 8 bases. In germline, CDR1 is LGHDT, CDR2 YNNKEL (reference sequence). The CDR3 length is 14 residues. V was pared by 3 bases and J by 8 bases, with 6 bases of the junction left unmatched. The CDR3 spells CASSHTSGGDIQYF. The CDR3 coding sequence is TGTGCCAGCAGCCATACTAGCGGCGGGGACATTCAGTACTTC.

This chain links TRBV5-4 with TRBJ2-3; 8 positions match TRBD1. V was clipped by 4 bases and J by 0 bases; unmatched bases: 4. Germline V CDR1 and CDR2: SGHNT, YYREEE (reference sequence). There are 15 residues in the CDR3. CDR3 DNA: TGTGCCAGCAGCGCGGGACAGGTCAGCACAGATACGCAGTATTTT. It encodes CASSAGQVSTDTQYF. Based on the CDR3 plus reference TRBV5-4 and TRBJ2-3, the full variable domain is ETGVTQSPTHLIKTRGQQVTLRCSSQSGHNTVSWYQQALGQGPQFIFQYYREEENGRGNFPPRFSGLQFPNYSSELNVNALELDDSALYLCASSAGQVSTDTQYFGPGTRLTVL.

The chain carries TRBV7-6 and TRBJ2-1; D gene ambiguous. V lost 5 bases and J 6 bases, leaving 14 bases between the germline ends. The germline CDR1 and CDR2 sequences are SGHVS and FNYEAQ. The CDR3 extends over 14 amino acids. CDR3 residues: CASSAMELGNEQFF. The CDR3 DNA sequence: TGTGCCAGCAGCGCCATGGAGCTAGGCAATGAGCAGTTCTTC.

The rearrangement links TRBV6-4 to TRBJ1-2; 12 bases map to TRBD1. This CDR3 contains 15 residues. Trimming removed 2 bases from V and 5 bases from J; junction bases left unmatched: 3. Per germline, CDR1 MRHNA and CDR2 SNTAGT. The CDR3 protein is CASSDGTGGRYGYTF. CDR3 nucleotides: TGTGCCAGCAGTGACGGGACAGGGGGCAGATATGGCTACACCTTC.

This rearrangement joins TRBV14 to TRBJ2-2, with TRBD1 identical over 8 bases. V shed 0 bases and J 3 bases; nucleotides not matched to a gene: 3. Per germline, CDR1 SGHDN and CDR2 FVKESK. This CDR3 region has 16 residues. CDR3 nucleotides: TGTGCCAGCAGCCAAGAAGGACAGGGACACACCGGGGAGCTGTTTTTT. It translates to CASSQEGQGHTGELFF.

This chain links TRBV19 with TRBJ2-7; 7 bases fit TRBD1. CDR3 length equals 15 residues. Germline CDR1 reads LNHDA; CDR2 reads SQIVND (reference sequence). The V and J ends lost 2 bases and 3 bases, in that order; junction bases with no gene match: 7. This chain's CDR3 is CASSIRQGENYEQYF. CDR3 nucleotides: TGTGCCAGTAGTATACGACAGGGCGAAAACTACGAGCAGTACTTC.

The chain joins TRBV6-1 to TRBJ2-3; D remains unclear. The CDR3 has 11 residues. Germline V lookup: CDR1 MNHNS, CDR2 SASEGT. The ends were cut back, 2 bases at V and 5 bases at J, with 2 bases in the middle. The CDR3, as DNA: TGTGCCAGCAGTGAACTAGATACGCAGTATTTT. It specifies CASSELDTQYF.